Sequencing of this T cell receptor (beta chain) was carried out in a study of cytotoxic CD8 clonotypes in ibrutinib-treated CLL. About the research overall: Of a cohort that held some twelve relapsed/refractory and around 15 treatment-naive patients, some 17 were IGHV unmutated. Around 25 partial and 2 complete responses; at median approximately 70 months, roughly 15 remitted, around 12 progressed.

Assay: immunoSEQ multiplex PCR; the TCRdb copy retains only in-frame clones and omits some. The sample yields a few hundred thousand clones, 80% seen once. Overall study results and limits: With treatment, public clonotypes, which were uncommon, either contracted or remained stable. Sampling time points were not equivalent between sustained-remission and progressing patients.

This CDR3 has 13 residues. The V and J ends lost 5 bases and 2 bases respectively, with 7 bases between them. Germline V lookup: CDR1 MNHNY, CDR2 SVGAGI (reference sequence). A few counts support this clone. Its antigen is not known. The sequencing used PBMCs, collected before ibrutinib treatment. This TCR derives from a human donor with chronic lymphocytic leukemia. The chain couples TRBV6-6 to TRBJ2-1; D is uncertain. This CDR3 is CASSRLPYNEQFF. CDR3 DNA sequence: TGTGCCAGCAGTCGGCTCCCCTACAATGAGCAGTTCTTC.